The 20 T cell receptor beta chains given below trace back to one sample, sequenced in a study of human T cells and chemical hapten exposure. As to time point: patch test 3, about 24 weeks after DPC sensitization. As to treatment: therapeutic diphenylcyclopropenone sensitization with weekly scalp DPC. Each CDR3 protein gets one entry after TCRdb re-called the RACE reads with MiXCR. The data show about 120,000 distinct CDR3 sequences, 10% to 12% seen once. The sequencing here drew on whole blood, taken in connection with sensitization to the hapten diphenylcyclopropenone (DPC). Source of these receptors: a woman aged 50 to 65 with alopecia areata. Some clones in this sample may be carry-over from other donors' samples.

This clonotype was recorded a few times. This chain uses TRBV9 with TRBJ2-3; the match to TRBD2 covers 8 bases. The V segment lost 0 bases and the J segment 0 bases; nucleotides outside the gene matches: 3. CDR3 length equals 16 residues. In germline, CDR1 is SGDLS, CDR2 YYNGEE. This chain's CDR3 is CASSVGASGSTDTQYF. The CDR3 DNA is TGTGCCAGCAGCGTAGGAGCTAGCGGGAGCACAGATACGCAGTATTTT.

CDR3 in amino acids: CASTHGTEAFF. As DNA, the CDR3 is TGTGCCAGCACCCACGGCACTGAAGCTTTCTTT. The chain carries TRBV6-2 or TRBV6-3 and TRBJ1-1; no firm D call. The CDR3 extends over 11 amino acids. Germline V CDR1 and CDR2: MNHEY, SVGEGT. The V gene lost 7 bases and the J gene lost 4 bases, with 7 bases spanning the gap.

This clonotype was counted at least ten times. The rearrangement joins TRBV2 to TRBJ2-5; D gene unclear. Looked up from germline, CDR1 is SNHLY and CDR2 is FYNNEI. The CDR3 is made up of 12 amino acids. The V end lost 7 bases, the J end lost 4 bases, and 10 bases lay between the germline ends. The CDR3 spells CASTRAGETQYF. The CDR3 DNA reads TGTGCCAGCACAAGGGCTGGAGAGACCCAGTACTTC.

The genes are TRBV28 and TRBJ1-2, with D possibly being TRBD1 (5 bases). The CDR3 contains 14 residues. Deletions cut 2 bases from V and 6 bases from J, with 13 bases between. The germline CDR1 and CDR2 sequences are MDHEN and SYDVKM. In nucleotides, the CDR3 is TGTGCCAGCAGTTTAAGAGGGGCCGGGGATGGCTACACCTTC. Residues: CASSLRGAGDGYTF.

Concerning this clonotype itself: At one end, the junction sequence differs from germline, possibly due to a read error. The V and J genes are TRBV12-3 or TRBV12-4 and TRBJ2-7; D not resolved. CDR3 size: 14 residues. DNA of the CDR3: TGTGCGAGCAGTCCCCGGGCACGGAGCTACGAGCAGTACTTC. Translating gives CASSPRARSYEQYF.

This chain joins TRBV6-1 and TRBJ2-7; 12 bases align to TRBD2. The length of the CDR3 is 15 residues. CDR1 is MNHNS and CDR2 is SASEGT in the germline V gene. Trimming cost V 2 bases and J 4 bases; bases outside gene matches: 3. CDR3: CASSENLAGGYEQYF. CDR3 in DNA: TGTGCCAGCAGTGAAAACCTAGCGGGAGGGTACGAGCAGTACTTC.

The sample holds many counts of this clonotype. The V and J genes are TRBV2 and TRBJ2-1; the match to TRBD2 covers 8 bases. The CDR3 runs to 12 residues. Germline-derived CDR1 and CDR2 are SNHLY and FYNNEI. Trimming removed 4 bases from V and 11 bases from J; junction bases left unmatched: 4. CDR3 residues: CASSGSGGQQFF. In DNA, the CDR3 is TGTGCCAGCAGTGGGTCGGGGGGGCAGCAGTTCTTC.

The chain has TRBV7-9 and TRBJ1-2; D is unclear. Trimming removed 6 bases at V and 3 bases at J, with 17 bases between. CDR1 is SEHNR and CDR2 is FQNEAQ in the germline V gene (reference sequence). The length of the CDR3 is 15 residues. CDR3 nucleotide sequence: TGTGCCAGCAGGTACCTTTTAGAAAGGGACTATGGCTACACCTTC. It encodes CASRYLLERDYGYTF.

V gene TRBV7-2 combines with J gene TRBJ2-7; TRBD2 agrees at 8 bases. The V segment lost 7 bases and the J segment 7 bases; nucleotides outside the gene matches: 9. The CDR3 loop spans 13 amino acids. The germline CDR1 and CDR2 sequences are SGHTA and FQGNSA. In nucleotides, the CDR3 is TGTGCCAGCACGAGCGGGGGCCATGGGGAGCAGTACTTC. It yields the protein CASTSGGHGEQYF. Complete variable domain (other parts from reference TRBV7-2 and TRBJ2-7): GAGVSQSPSNKVTEKGKDVELRCDPISGHTALYWYRQSLGQGLEFLIYFQGNSAPDKSGLPSDRFSAERTGGSVSTLTIQRTQQEDSAVYLCASTSGGHGEQYFGPGTRLTVT.

This clonotype came up a few times. This sequence joins TRBV6-5 and TRBJ2-7; either TRBD1 or TRBD2 may supply D (6 bases each). Germline V CDR1 and CDR2: MNHEY, SVGAGI. Trimming took off 0 bases at V and 2 bases at J, with 11 bases between the two ends. There are 15 residues in the CDR3. CDR3 DNA: TGTGCCAGCAGTTACTCGGAGGGGGTCGCCTACGAGCAGTACTTC. It yields the protein CASSYSEGVAYEQYF.

In its sample, this clonotype was seen a few times. This chain connects TRBV15 to TRBJ1-2, with 9 bases lining up with TRBD1. The V and J ends lost 1 base and 6 bases, in that order; junction bases with no gene match: 6. The CDR3 contains 15 residues. Germline V gene lookup returns CDR1 LNHNV and CDR2 YYDKDF (reference sequence). This CDR3 is CATSRARTGGDGYTF. The CDR3 DNA reads TGTGCCACCAGCAGAGCCCGTACAGGGGGCGATGGCTACACCTTC.

There are many counts of this clonotype. The chain carries TRBV9 and TRBJ1-6; a possible D gene is TRBD1 (6 bases). The CDR3 has 15 amino acids. The germline V gene encodes CDR1 SGDLS and CDR2 YYNGEE. V was shortened by 1 base and J by 8 bases, with 13 bases between the two germline ends. The CDR3 DNA is TGTGCCAGCAGCGTATCCGGCGGGGGCGATTCACCCCTCCACTTT. This translates into CASSVSGGGDSPLHF.

The chain joins TRBV6-5 to TRBJ2-2; 11 positions match TRBD2. This CDR3 region has 19 residues. Germline V gives CDR1 MNHEY, CDR2 SVGAGI. The V segment lost 6 bases and the J segment 7 bases; nucleotides outside the gene matches: 19. This CDR3 is CASSGLPLAGALRGGELFF. In DNA form, the CDR3 reads TGTGCCAGCAGCGGCCTCCCACTAGCGGGGGCCTTAAGGGGCGGGGAGCTGTTTTTT.

Regarding this clonotype: An end of the junction does not agree with germline; a read error may underlie this. The gene calls are TRBV13 and TRBJ1-2; maybe TRBD1 (5 bases). The CDR3 extends over 15 amino acids. Germline CDR1 and CDR2: PRHDT and FYEKMQ (reference sequence). In DNA, the CDR3 is TGTGCCAGCAGCCTGACGACAGCCTCTAACGATGGCTACACCTTC. Translated, it gives CASSLTTASNDGYTF.

Note on this clonotype: One junction end disagrees with the germline gene, perhaps due to a read error. The chain links TRBV12-3 or TRBV12-4 to TRBJ2-7; D may match TRBD1 or TRBD2 (5 bases each). The length of the CDR3 is 15 residues. In DNA form, the CDR3 reads TGTGCCAGCAGCTCGACAGTCAAGGGGACCTACGAGCAGCACTTC. Protein: CASSSTVKGTYEQHF.

V and J are TRBV21-1 and TRBJ2-5. TRBV21-1 is assigned pseudogene status. The CDR3 consists of 15 residues. As DNA, the CDR3 is TGTGCCAGCAGCAAACTCAGGAGAGTTCAACAGACCCAGTACTTC. It translates to CASSKLRRVQQTQYF.

V is TRBV3-1 and J is TRBJ1-4; D is undetermined. V was shortened by 0 bases and J by 11 bases, with 7 bases between the two germline ends. Germline lookup yields CDR1 LGHDT and CDR2 YNNKEL (reference sequence). The CDR3 has 12 amino acids. The CDR3 bases are TGTGCCAGCAGCCAAGATTTGGTTAAACTGTTTTTT. This encodes CASSQDLVKLFF.

In this sample, this clonotype turned up a few times. The rearrangement links TRBV28 to TRBJ1-4; 7 bases fit TRBD1. Germline loops: CDR1 MDHEN, CDR2 SYDVKM. J was trimmed by 10 bases and V by 5 bases; bases with no gene match: 4. This CDR3 has 12 residues. This CDR3 reads CASSLQGGKLFF. The CDR3, as DNA: TGTGCCAGCAGTCTTCAGGGGGGAAAACTGTTTTTT.

The chain links TRBV7-9 to TRBJ1-3; D call uncertain. The V and J ends lost 6 bases and 0 bases respectively, with 12 bases between them. The germline V gene encodes CDR1 SEHNR and CDR2 FQNEAQ (reference sequence). The CDR3 spans 15 residues. CDR3 in DNA: TGTGCCAGCAGAGGGAGTCGGAACTCTGGAAACACCATATATTTT. This gives the protein CASRGSRNSGNTIYF. Based on the CDR3 plus reference TRBV7-9 and TRBJ1-3, the full variable domain is DTGVSQNPRHKITKRGQNVTFRCDPISEHNRLYWYRQTLGQGPEFLTYFQNEAQLEKSRLLSDRFSAERPKGSFSTLEIQRTEQGDSAMYLCASRGSRNSGNTIYFGEGSWLTVV.

This clonotype was observed a handful of times. This clone may be a read error of a much larger clone one base away. The chain recombines TRBV28 with TRBJ2-3; D may be TRBD2 (6 bases). The CDR3 covers 15 residues. Trimming took 5 bases from V and 4 from J, leaving 16 bases between them. Germline V lookup: CDR1 MDHEN, CDR2 SYDVKM. In nucleotides, the CDR3 is TGTGCCAGCAGTGGGAGGTACAGGTGCGCAGATACGCAGTATTTT. Protein: CASSGRYRCADTQYF.